The 14 T cell receptor beta chains given below trace back to one sample, sequenced in a study of blood T cell repertoires in COVID-19. TCRdb keeps only in-frame clones here, not all; method: immunoSEQ multiplex PCR. The profile shows 100,000 or so clones, 65% to 80% of them singletons. The sequencing input was peripheral blood. Every receptor here comes from a man aged 70-80 years with active or convalescent COVID-19.

The chain employs TRBV30 and TRBJ1-4; D remains unclear. Trimming pared 2 bases from V and 6 bases from J, leaving 7 bases between. Germline V CDR1 and CDR2: GTSNPN, SVGIG (reference sequence). The CDR3 extends over 12 amino acids. The CDR3 coding sequence is TGTGCCTGGAGTAACCAGGATGAAAAACTGTTTTTT. Its protein product is CAWSNQDEKLFF.

V and J are TRBV4-2 and TRBJ1-5; a possible D gene is TRBD1 (6 bases). Germline-derived CDR1 and CDR2 are LGHNA and YNFKEQ. CDR3 length: 17 amino acids. Trimming removed 0 bases at V and 1 base at J, with 13 bases between. CDR3 amino acids: CASSQEANRVSNQPQHF. The CDR3 nucleotides are TGTGCCAGCAGCCAAGAGGCGAACAGGGTCAGCAATCAGCCCCAGCATTTT.

The J gene is TRBJ1-4, the V gene TRBV7-9, with D unresolved. V lost 1 base and J 11 bases, leaving 17 bases between the germline ends. The CDR3 is made up of 15 amino acids. The germline gives CDR1 SEHNR, CDR2 FQNEAQ (reference sequence). CDR3 nucleotide sequence: TGTGCCAGCAGCTTAGGGGCCCTTAAAACGGATAAACTGTTTTTT. Translating it yields CASSLGALKTDKLFF. Full variable domain (missing parts from reference TRBV7-9 and TRBJ1-4): DTGVSQNPRHKITKRGQNVTFRCDPISEHNRLYWYRQTLGQGPEFLTYFQNEAQLEKSRLLSDRFSAERPKGSFSTLEIQRTEQGDSAMYLCASSLGALKTDKLFFGSGTQLSVL.

This clone was found a few times. The rearrangement joins TRBV19 to TRBJ1-3; tentative D call: TRBD1 (6 bases). CDR3 length: 14 residues. Germline assignment: CDR1 LNHDA and CDR2 SQIVND (reference sequence). The V end was cut by 3 bases, the J end by 3 bases, with 9 bases between. The CDR3: CASSMGANGNTIYF. The CDR3 DNA is TGTGCCAGTAGTATGGGGGCAAATGGAAACACCATATATTTT.

This clone turned up a few times. The CDR3 sequence: CASSSVAGGPSTDTQYF. Here the CDR3 DNA reads TGTGCCAGCAGCTCCGTAGCGGGGGGGCCGAGCACAGATACGCAGTATTTT. This chain joins TRBV7-9 and TRBJ2-3; 11 nucleotides align to TRBD2. The V gene end was trimmed by 4 bases and the J gene end by 0 bases; junction bases not matched to a gene: 6. The germline gives CDR1 SEHNR, CDR2 FQNEAQ (reference sequence). This CDR3 spans 17 amino acids.

The rearrangement links TRBV10-2 to TRBJ2-1, with D uncertain. CDR1 WSHSY and CDR2 SAAADI come from the germline V gene. The CDR3 length is 12 residues. The V and J ends lost 3 bases and 6 bases respectively, with 6 bases between them. The DNA for the CDR3 is TGCGCCAGCAGTGAAAGAGGCAATGAGCAGTTCTTC. As protein: CASSERGNEQFF.

DNA of the CDR3: TGTGCCAGCAGTGAATTCACCGGTACCACAGATACGCAGTATTTT. It yields the protein CASSEFTGTTDTQYF. This chain uses TRBV6-1 with TRBJ2-3; D uncertain. Germline V gene sequence: CDR1 MNHNS, CDR2 SASEGT. This CDR3 has 15 amino acids. V lost 2 bases and J lost 2, with 11 bases in between.

The chain is built from TRBV24-1 and TRBJ2-5; 9 bases line up with TRBD1. V gave up 3 bases and J gave up 4 bases; unmatched junction bases: 2. Germline V gene data show CDR1 as KGHDR and CDR2 as SFDVKD. The CDR3 loop spans 14 amino acids. In DNA form, the CDR3 reads TGTGCCACCAGTGATCGGACAGGGGTAGAGACCCAGTACTTC. Protein product: CATSDRTGVETQYF.

V and J are TRBV12-3 or TRBV12-4 and TRBJ1-1; D is undetermined. V lost 3 bases to trimming and J lost 1 base, with 6 bases between them. The CDR3 length is 13 residues. This chain's CDR3 is CASSFFKNTEAFF. CDR3 nucleotides: TGTGCCAGCAGTTTTTTTAAGAACACTGAAGCTTTCTTT.

The chain employs TRBV3-1 (or the pseudogene TRBV3-2) and TRBJ2-7; 8 bases are shared with TRBD1. The germline CDR1 and CDR2 sequences are LGHDT and YNNKEL (reference sequence). The CDR3 length is 15 residues. V dropped 4 bases and J dropped 2; count of bases not matched to a gene: 7. CDR3: CASSRGQGRTYEQYF. The DNA of the CDR3 is TGTGCCAGCAGCCGAGGACAGGGTAGAACCTACGAGCAGTACTTC.

This chain joins TRBV7-2 and TRBJ2-1; D not resolved. The length of the CDR3 is 14 residues. The germline CDR1 and CDR2 sequences are SGHTA and FQGNSA. The ends were cut back, 2 bases at V and 2 bases at J, with 7 bases in the middle. The CDR3 sequence is CASSLLAPYNEQFF. The CDR3 nucleotides are TGTGCCAGCAGCTTATTGGCACCCTACAATGAGCAGTTCTTC.

This clone was seen a few times. V gene TRBV10-3 combines with J gene TRBJ1-3; maybe TRBD1 (5 bases). V was trimmed by 3 bases and J by 1 base, leaving 7 bases between them. The germline gives CDR1 ENHRY, CDR2 SYGVKD. The CDR3 covers 14 residues. The CDR3 loop is CAISEAGSGNTIYF. The CDR3 DNA sequence: TGTGCCATCAGTGAAGCAGGGTCTGGAAACACCATATATTTT.

The chain combines TRBV3-1 (or the pseudogene TRBV3-2) with TRBJ1-3; TRBD1 agrees at 10 bases. The V and J ends lost 1 base and 2 bases, in that order; junction bases with no gene match: 2. The CDR3 runs to 16 residues. Germline V gene sequence: CDR1 LGHDT, CDR2 YNNKEL (reference sequence). This CDR3 is CASSQGQGAAGNTIYF. Here the CDR3 DNA reads TGTGCCAGCAGCCAAGGACAGGGGGCTGCTGGAAACACCATATATTTT.

Only a few counts were recorded for this clone. This chain connects TRBV3-1 (or the pseudogene TRBV3-2) to TRBJ2-1; 11 positions agree with TRBD2. Germline V gene lookup returns CDR1 LGHDT and CDR2 YNNKEL (reference sequence). J gave up 6 bases and V 3 bases, and 4 bases lay outside the gene matches. The CDR3 consists of 15 residues. CDR3 protein: CASSHFSGGGNEQFF. The CDR3 nucleotides are TGTGCCAGCAGCCATTTTAGCGGGGGGGGCAATGAGCAGTTCTTC.